This T cell receptor (beta chain) emerged from a study of blood T cell repertoires in COVID-19. For the study at large: Material from acute and convalescent COVID-19 was sourced from the United States, Italy and Spain. PBMCs, B-cell-depleted T cells, or T cells were the source of the cDNA or gDNA that made up the material.

Original analysis: Nucleated cell number was recorded as an estimate derived from reference gene primer amplification. The repertoire was sequenced with immunoSEQ multiplex PCR; TCRdb's copy has only in-frame clones and lacks some. That table supplies the V and J calls and clone size; D and trimming were determined from the DNA. The table includes 190,000 or so clones, 85% to 90% detected once. This CDR3 comprises 15 residues. The rearrangement joins TRBV21-1 to TRBJ2-7; the listed D gene, TRBD1, was not tested against the DNA. TRBV21-1 is a pseudogene locus. The source is a man between 40 and 49 years old with active or convalescent COVID-19. Sequenced: peripheral blood. CDR3 sequence reads: CASSKAPQAYYEQYF. In DNA form, the CDR3 reads TGTGCCAGCAGCAAAGCGCCACAGGCTTACTACGAGCAGTACTTC.